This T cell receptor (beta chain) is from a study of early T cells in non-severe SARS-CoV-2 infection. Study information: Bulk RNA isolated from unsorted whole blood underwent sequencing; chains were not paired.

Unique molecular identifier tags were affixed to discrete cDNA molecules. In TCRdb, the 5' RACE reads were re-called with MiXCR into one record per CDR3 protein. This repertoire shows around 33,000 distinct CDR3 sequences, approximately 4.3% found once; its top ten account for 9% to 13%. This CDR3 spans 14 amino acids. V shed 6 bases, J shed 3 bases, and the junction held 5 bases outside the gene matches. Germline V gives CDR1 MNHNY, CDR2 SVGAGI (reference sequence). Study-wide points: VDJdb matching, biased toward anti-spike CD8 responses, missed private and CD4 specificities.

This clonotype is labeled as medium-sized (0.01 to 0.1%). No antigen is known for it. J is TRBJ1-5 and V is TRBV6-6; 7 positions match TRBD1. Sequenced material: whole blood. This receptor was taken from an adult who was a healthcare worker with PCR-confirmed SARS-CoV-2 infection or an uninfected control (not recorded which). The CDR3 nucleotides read TGTGCCAGCAGGGTGGGACAGTACAATCAGCCCCAGCATTTT. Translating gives CASRVGQYNQPQHF.